The sequence of this T cell receptor beta chain was determined in a study of T cell repertoires in cytomegalovirus infection. Study summary: Indications of both CMV infection and matching HLA type were provided by public TCR beta signatures.

The CDR3 length is 13 residues. V lost 5 bases to trimming and J lost 2 bases, with 9 bases between them. Germline V gives CDR1 SGHTA, CDR2 FQGNSA. This clonotype was counted ten times or more. Antigen: not known. Study-level results: Dominating the ex vivo response were HLA-C-restricted CMV-specific TCR beta clonotypes. Frequencies of public TCR beta families were cumulated, and this identified carriers of CMV plus the relevant HLA.

TCRdb reprocessed the reads via MiXCR and lists one record per CDR3 protein. There are about 130,000 distinct CDR3 sequences in the sample; more than 7% occur only once, and about a tenth lies in the top ten. Sequencing was performed on PBMCs. V usage is TRBV7-2 and J usage is TRBJ1-2; the D is unclear. The origin of this receptor is a human donor in good health (CMV status not recorded). Some clones in this sample may be carry-over from other donors' samples. CDR3: CASSPPTNYGYTF. The CDR3 coding sequence is TGTGCCAGCAGCCCACCGACCAACTATGGCTACACCTTC.